This is a list of T cell receptor beta chains from one sample in a study of blood T cell repertoires in COVID-19. Here immunoSEQ multiplex PCR was the method, and the copy in TCRdb shows in-frame clones only, minus some. Among 290,000 or so clones listed, around 90% were seen once. Sequenced material: PBMCs or T cells enriched from blood (not recorded which). The receptor set was obtained from a woman between 18 and 30 years old with acute COVID-19. CDR3s include the opening cysteine and the closing phenylalanine or tryptophan. D genes are given only for firm matches. Expanded clones get a size class; other rows say once, few or many, or leave the size out.

d_gene	abundance	j_gene	v_gene	CDR3nt	CDR3aa
-	-	TRBJ2-3	TRBV5-1	TGCGCCAGCAGCTTGGGGGGCGGTAGCACAGATACGCAGTATTTT	CASSLGGGSTDTQYF
-	-	TRBJ1-3	TRBV7-9	TGTGCCAGCAGCCACAACAGGGCGTCTGGAAACACCATATATTTT	CASSHNRASGNTIYF
TRBD1	-	TRBJ2-7	TRBV19	TGTGCCAGTAGTATAGGGGACAGGTGGGGCGAGCAGTACTTC	CASSIGDRWGEQYF
-	-	TRBJ1-2	TRBV24-1	TGTGCCACCAGTGGTGAGGGTTATGGCTACACCTTC	CATSGEGYGYTF
TRBD1	-	TRBJ1-1	TRBV9	TGTGCCAGCAGCCCTAGACAGGGAGTATCGAACACTGAAGCTTTCTTT	CASSPRQGVSNTEAFF
TRBD1	once	TRBJ1-5	TRBV7-9	TGTGCCAGCAGCCCCGGGACAGGGGCAAGTCAGCCCCAGCATTTT	CASSPGTGASQPQHF
TRBD1	-	TRBJ1-1	TRBV5-5	TGTGCCAGCAGCCCGACAGGGTTTGGCACTGAAGCTTTCTTT	CASSPTGFGTEAFF
-	-	TRBJ1-5	TRBV6-1	TGTGCCAGCAGTCCCTCTGCGGGCCTGATTCGACATTTT	CASSPSAGLIRHF
TRBD1	-	TRBJ2-7	TRBV10-3	TGTGCCATCAGTGGAGGGACAGAACTCTACGAGCAGTACTTC	CAISGGTELYEQYF
TRBD2	-	TRBJ2-7	TRBV5-4	TGTGCCAGCAGCGCTGGGACTAGCGGGAGTATCCTCGAGCAGTACTTC	CASSAGTSGSILEQYF
TRBD1	-	TRBJ1-1	TRBV30	TGTGCCTGGAGTCAGGGACAGGGGAACACTGAAGCTTTCTTT	CAWSQGQGNTEAFF
TRBD2	-	TRBJ2-7	TRBV5-4	TGTGCCAGCAGCAAAGCCCTGGGACTAGCGGGAGGCCCGATGTCCTACGAGCAGTACTTC	CASSKALGLAGGPMSYEQYF
-	-	TRBJ2-2	TRBV24-1	TGTGCCACCAGTGACCGCTACGTGACCGGGGAGCTGTTTTTT	CATSDRYVTGELFF
TRBD1	-	TRBJ1-1	TRBV5-1	TGCGCCAGCAGCGGAACAGGGACAGGTGAAGCTTTCTTT	CASSGTGTGEAFF
-	-	TRBJ2-1	TRBV28	TGTGCCAGCAGTCTGGGGCTCCCATCCTACAATGAGCAGTTCTTC	CASSLGLPSYNEQFF
TRBD2	-	TRBJ2-2	TRBV19	TGTGCCAGCCTTGGACTAGCGGGAACCGGGGAGCTGTTTTTT	CASLGLAGTGELFF
-	-	TRBJ1-1	TRBV4-2	TGTGCCAGCAAGGGGGTGAACACTGAAGCTTTCTTT	CASKGVNTEAFF
-	-	TRBJ2-4	TRBV6-5	TGTGCCAGCAGAAACCTCAGGGCTCCAAAAAACATTCAGTACTTC	CASRNLRAPKNIQYF